The T cell receptor beta chain under discussion was sequenced for a study of cytotoxic CD8 clonotypes in ibrutinib-treated CLL. In germline, CDR1 is SGHRS, CDR2 YFSETQ. The V end was cut by 4 bases, the J end by 0 bases, with 10 bases between. CDR3 length equals 15 residues. Deep sequencing aimed at 1 in 200,000 to 1 in 1 million T cells' resolution. Assay used: immunoSEQ multiplex PCR; TCRdb lists only in-frame clones, some missing. Of 30,000 to 40,000 clones listed, 55% to 75% are singletons. As regards this clone: The target antigen is unknown.

Regarding the study as a whole: Measured clonality at baseline was greater than in age-matched healthy donors and tracked with circulating CD8+ T-cell counts.

The receptor's source is a human donor with chronic lymphocytic leukemia. The starting material was PBMCs, obtained at disease progression, from a patient treated with ibrutinib. The chain uses TRBV5-1 and TRBJ2-2, with D perhaps TRBD1 or TRBD2 (6 bases each). Here the CDR3 DNA reads TGCGCCAGCAGCGTAGGGGGGACGAACACCGGGGAGCTGTTTTTT. This sequence encodes CASSVGGTNTGELFF.